These 20 T cell receptor beta chains came from one sample sequenced in a study of T cell changes during pregnancy in multiple sclerosis. Produced via immunoSEQ multiplex PCR; TCRdb's table is partial and in-frame only. The sample carries some 37,000 clones, around 91% recorded once. The sample in question was CD4+ T cells from peripheral blood mononuclear cells, obtained before pregnancy. Every receptor here comes from a female donor with multiple sclerosis, enrolled in a pregnancy study.

The gene calls are TRBV15 and TRBJ2-5, with 13 bases fitting TRBD2. The J call is in doubt because the DNA end fits TRBJ2-7 better. This CDR3 comprises 13 residues. Per germline, CDR1 LNHNV and CDR2 YYDKDF (reference sequence). CDR3 coding DNA: TGTGCCACCAGCGGGACTAGCGGGAACGAGCAGTACTTC. Translation: CATSGTSGNEQYF.

V usage is TRBV18 and J usage is TRBJ2-1; 9 positions agree with TRBD2. After removal of 6 bases from V and 9 bases from J, the junction contained 15 bases not matched to a gene. The germline CDR1 and CDR2 sequences are KGHSH and LQKENI. The CDR3 has 16 residues. This CDR3 reads CASSPLGAGGPSEQFF. In DNA form, the CDR3 reads TGTGCCAGCTCGCCCTTGGGGGCGGGAGGGCCTAGTGAGCAGTTCTTC.

The J gene is TRBJ1-4, the V gene TRBV19, with D possibly matching TRBD1 (6 bases). Germline V gives CDR1 LNHDA, CDR2 SQIVND (reference sequence). This CDR3 contains 14 residues. V dropped 6 bases and J dropped 9 bases, with 17 bases sitting between them. The chain's CDR3 is CASSLTGGEKKLFF. In nucleotides, the CDR3 is TGTGCCAGTAGCCTGACAGGTGGAGAGAAAAAACTGTTTTTT.

The chain couples TRBV6-1 to TRBJ1-5; 10 bases align to TRBD1. The CDR3 consists of 14 residues. Germline assignment: CDR1 MNHNS and CDR2 SASEGT. Trimming at V came to 1 base and at J to 8 bases, leaving 2 bases not matched to a gene. Written as DNA, the CDR3 is TGTGCCAGCAGTGAAGGGACAGGGGGAGAGCCCCAGCATTTT. It specifies CASSEGTGGEPQHF.

In its sample, this clone was seen a few times. This sequence joins TRBV29-1 and TRBJ1-2; 8 bases are a match to TRBD1. Germline loops: CDR1 SQVTM, CDR2 ANQGSEA. Germline trimming cut 5 bases from V and 6 bases from J; bases unmatched to any gene: 8. This CDR3 region has 13 residues. CDR3 amino acids: CSVTRGQGDGYTF. The CDR3 DNA reads as TGCAGCGTTACCCGAGGACAGGGAGATGGCTACACCTTC. The variable domain in full, completed from reference TRBV29-1 and TRBJ1-2, reads SAVISQKPSRDICQRGTSLTIQCQVDSQVTMMFWYRQQPGQSLTLIATANQGSEATYESGFVIDKFPISRPNLTFSTLTVSNMSPEDSSIYLCSVTRGQGDGYTFGSGTRLTVV.

The J gene is TRBJ2-7, the V gene TRBV30; 9 bases map to TRBD2. The V gene end was trimmed by 4 bases and the J gene end by 1 base; junction bases not matched to a gene: 8. This CDR3 contains 15 residues. Germline V gives CDR1 GTSNPN, CDR2 SVGIG (reference sequence). The CDR3, as DNA: TGTGCCTGGACGAAAGCGGGAGGACTTTCCTACGAGCAGTACTTC. Residues: CAWTKAGGLSYEQYF.

The chain carries TRBV19 and TRBJ2-3; 7 nucleotides match TRBD2. V was clipped by 9 bases and J by 5 bases; unmatched bases: 5. This CDR3 is built from 12 residues. The germline V gene has CDR1 LNHDA and CDR2 SQIVND (reference sequence). The CDR3: CASRIAGDTQYF. The CDR3 DNA reads TGTGCCAGCCGCATAGCGGGAGATACGCAGTATTTT.

The rearrangement joins TRBV4-1 to TRBJ1-5; D is uncertain. Germline V gene lookup returns CDR1 MGHRA and CDR2 YSYEKL. The CDR3 sequence is 15 residues long. Trimming pared 1 base from V and 0 bases from J, leaving 7 bases between. The CDR3 here is CASSQGGSSNQPQHF. The CDR3 DNA reads TGCGCCAGCAGCCAAGGAGGGAGTAGCAATCAGCCCCAGCATTTT.

This clone has just a few counts. The rearrangement joins TRBV6-5 to TRBJ2-3, with 9 nucleotides matching TRBD2. Germline V lookup: CDR1 MNHEY, CDR2 SVGAGI. The V segment lost 7 bases and the J segment 6 bases; nucleotides outside the gene matches: 11. The CDR3 is made up of 15 amino acids. The chain's CDR3 is CASKKTSGSTDTQYF. CDR3 DNA: TGTGCCAGCAAAAAGACTAGCGGCTCAACGGATACGCAGTATTTT.

The chain combines TRBV7-9 with TRBJ1-5; 9 nucleotides line up with TRBD1. CDR3 length: 15 residues. The ends lost 1 base at V and 5 bases at J; junction bases unmatched: 3. Germline CDR1 reads SEHNR; CDR2 reads FQNEAQ (reference sequence). The CDR3 region has the DNA TGTGCCAGCAGCTTAGGGACAGGGGCCCATCAGCCCCAGCATTTT. It is translated as CASSLGTGAHQPQHF. The complete variable domain, with remaining parts taken from reference TRBV7-9 and TRBJ1-5, reads DTGVSQNPRHKITKRGQNVTFRCDPISEHNRLYWYRQTLGQGPEFLTYFQNEAQLEKSRLLSDRFSAERPKGSFSTLEIQRTEQGDSAMYLCASSLGTGAHQPQHFGDGTRLSIL.

The genes are TRBV28 and TRBJ1-6; 10 positions agree with TRBD1. Germline loops: CDR1 MDHEN, CDR2 SYDVKM. The CDR3 is made up of 14 amino acids. V gave up 4 bases and J gave up 9 bases; unmatched junction bases: 3. The CDR3 is CASSWTGGSSPLHF. The CDR3 region has the DNA TGTGCCAGCAGTTGGACAGGGGGTAGTTCACCCCTCCACTTT.

V usage is TRBV18 and J usage is TRBJ1-1; tentatively, D is TRBD1 (6 bases). V shed 1 base and J shed 2 bases, with 11 bases lying between them. The CDR3 loop spans 15 amino acids. Germline assignment: CDR1 KGHSH and CDR2 LQKENI. The CDR3 sequence: CASSPQQGTNTEAFF. The CDR3 region has the DNA TGTGCCAGCTCACCACAACAGGGTACAAACACTGAAGCTTTCTTT.

The V gene is TRBV6-4, the J gene TRBJ2-6, with TRBD2 matching over 7 bases. Looked up from germline, CDR1 is MRHNA and CDR2 is SNTAGT. The CDR3 is 17 residues long. Trimming took 0 bases from V and 2 from J; bases not matched to a gene: 4. Written as DNA, the CDR3 is TGTGCCAGCAGTGACTCGGGGGGAGGGACTGGGGCCAACGTCCTGACTTTC. It is translated as CASSDSGGGTGANVLTF.

The chain is built from TRBV19 and TRBJ2-3, with D tentatively TRBD2 (6 bases). V dropped 4 bases and J dropped 4 bases, with 12 bases sitting between them. The CDR3 covers 14 residues. The germline CDR1 and CDR2 sequences are LNHDA and SQIVND (reference sequence). This chain's CDR3 is CASSTIGTADTQYF. The CDR3 DNA follows: TGTGCCAGTAGTACCATCGGGACTGCAGATACGCAGTATTTT.

The rearrangement joins TRBV30 to TRBJ2-7; tentatively, D is TRBD1 (5 bases). From germline, CDR1 is GTSNPN and CDR2 SVGIG (reference sequence). V gave up 3 bases and J gave up 0 bases, with 15 bases separating them. The CDR3 spans 15 residues. The CDR3, as DNA: TGTGCCTGGAGACGCAGGGAATTAGGCTCCTACGAGCAGTACTTC. The encoded protein is CAWRRRELGSYEQYF. The variable domain in full, with the rest retrieved from reference TRBV30 and TRBJ2-7, is SQTIHQWPATLVQPVGSPLSLECTVEGTSNPNLYWYRQAAGRGLQLLFYSVGIGQISSEVPQNLSASRPQDRQFILSSKKLLLSDSGFYLCAWRRRELGSYEQYFGPGTRLTVT.

The chain joins TRBV29-1 to TRBJ2-1, with 11 bases fitting TRBD2. CDR3 length: 15 residues. V dropped 4 bases and J dropped 8; count of bases not matched to a gene: 10. Germline assignment: CDR1 SQVTM and CDR2 ANQGSEA. CDR3 in amino acids: CSVGSTSGSGDEQFF. CDR3 DNA sequence: TGCAGCGTTGGATCCACTAGCGGGAGTGGCGATGAGCAGTTCTTC.

The chain combines TRBV28 with TRBJ1-5; TRBD1 is a possible D gene (6 bases). Germline V gives CDR1 MDHEN, CDR2 SYDVKM. Deletions cut 6 bases from V and 6 bases from J, with 21 bases between. The CDR3 is 16 residues long. This CDR3 is CASRFLVRGAAQPQHF. Here the CDR3 DNA reads TGTGCCAGCAGATTCCTCGTTCGGGGGGCAGCTCAGCCCCAGCATTTT.

This rearrangement joins TRBV4-2 to TRBJ2-5, with 11 nucleotides matching TRBD2. This CDR3 contains 19 residues. Trimming at V came to 1 base and at J to 2 bases, leaving 12 bases not matched to a gene. Germline assignment: CDR1 LGHNA and CDR2 YNFKEQ. CDR3 in DNA: TGTGCCAGCAGCCAAGCCGAGCTAGCGGGAGGAGGACGGCAAGAGACCCAGTACTTC. Translation gives CASSQAELAGGGRQETQYF.

This clone was counted once. The genes are TRBV28 and TRBJ2-7; 7 bases are a match to TRBD1. The CDR3 runs 15 residues. Germline CDR1 reads MDHEN; CDR2 reads SYDVKM. The V and J ends lost 5 bases and 6 bases, in that order; junction bases with no gene match: 13. The chain's CDR3 is CASSETGTVFIEQYF. The CDR3 DNA sequence: TGTGCCAGCAGTGAAACCGGGACAGTGTTTATCGAGCAGTACTTC.

The chain combines TRBV27 with TRBJ1-1; D remains ambiguous. This CDR3 contains 13 residues. CDR1 is MNHEY, CDR2 SMNVEV, per germline (reference sequence). Deletions cut 5 bases from V and 4 bases from J, with 11 bases between. The CDR3 region is CASSPIGLTEAFF. In DNA, the CDR3 is TGTGCCAGCAGTCCTATTGGGCTCACTGAAGCTTTCTTT.